A selection of T cell receptor beta chains follows, all from one sample in a study of blood T cell repertoires in COVID-19. Profiled with immunoSEQ multiplex PCR; TCRdb holds only in-frame clones, not every one. The sample carries some 100,000 clones, more than 85% recorded once. The specimen was peripheral blood. The origin of the receptors is a human donor with acute or convalescent COVID-19. The donor label of this sample is uncertain. Both conserved end residues are part of each CDR3. A D gene is named only where the DNA matches it firmly. Clone sizes are given selectively: once, few, many, or a class where the clone is expanded.

V gene	J gene	clone size	D gene	CDR3 protein	CDR3 DNA
TRBV18	TRBJ2-7	.	.	CASSPSGGYEQYF	TGTGCCAGCTCACCCTCCGGGGGTTACGAGCAGTACTTC
TRBV3-1/TRBV3-2	TRBJ1-2	few	.	CASSQLHSGYGYTF	TGTGCCAGCAGCCAACTGCACTCGGGCTATGGCTACACCTTC
TRBV5-1	TRBJ2-1	.	.	CASSSGGRPRSYNEQFF	TGCGCCAGCAGCTCTGGTGGGAGGCCTCGATCCTACAATGAGCAGTTCTTC
TRBV6-2/TRBV6-3	TRBJ2-3	.	.	CASSYTWENTDTQYF	TGTGCCAGCAGTTACACCTGGGAGAACACAGATACGCAGTATTTT
TRBV9	TRBJ1-2	.	.	CASSVSPGVGYGYTF	TGTGCCAGCAGCGTGAGCCCAGGGGTCGGCTATGGCTACACCTTC
TRBV5-5	TRBJ1-1	once	.	CASSSSTGNTEAFF	TGTGCCAGCAGCTCTTCAACAGGGAACACTGAAGCTTTCTTT
TRBV7-8	TRBJ1-5	.	.	CASSLAPPRDQPQHF	TGTGCCAGCAGCTTAGCGCCCCCTCGCGATCAGCCCCAGCATTTT
TRBV5-4	TRBJ1-2	.	.	CASSFSAGNGYTF	TGTGCCAGCAGCTTCTCCGCCGGGAATGGCTACACCTTC
TRBV7-2	TRBJ1-5	.	TRBD1	CASSWTGGPFGQPQHF	TGTGCCAGCAGCTGGACAGGGGGCCCCTTTGGTCAGCCCCAGCATTTT
TRBV6-6	TRBJ2-3	.	TRBD2	CASSSSTSGSTDTQYF	TGTGCCAGCAGTTCCTCGACTAGCGGGAGCACAGATACGCAGTATTTT
TRBV12-5	TRBJ1-5	.	.	CASGQGTESRNQPQHF	TGTGCTAGTGGTCAGGGAACAGAGTCTCGCAATCAGCCCCAGCATTTT
TRBV10-3	TRBJ2-1	.	TRBD1	CAISGPSGQDDNEQFF	TGTGCCATCAGTGGCCCCTCTGGACAGGACGACAATGAGCAGTTCTTC
TRBV20-1	TRBJ1-2	.	TRBD1	CSADTGAGYTF	TGCAGTGCTGATACAGGGGCGGGCTACACCTTC
TRBV28	TRBJ2-7	few	TRBD1	CASSLGTGGPYF	TGTGCCAGCAGTTTAGGGACAGGGGGTCCGTACTTC
TRBV4-3	TRBJ1-4	.	TRBD1	CASSQVGTGNEKLFF	TGCGCCAGCAGCCAAGTCGGGACAGGGAATGAAAAACTGTTTTTT
TRBV6-4	TRBJ2-2	.	.	CASSEGLNTGELFF	TGTGCCAGCAGTGAGGGACTCAACACCGGGGAGCTGTTTTTT
TRBV5-6	TRBJ1-5	.	.	CASSSRGNQPQHF	TGTGCCAGCAGCTCCAGAGGTAATCAGCCCCAGCATTTT
TRBV28	TRBJ1-2	.	.	CASSRYGYTF	TGTGCCAGCAGTCGCTATGGCTACACCTTC
TRBV6-5	TRBJ1-1	.	TRBD1	CASSIRTGLETEAFF	TGTGCCAGCAGTATAAGGACAGGCCTTGAAACTGAAGCTTTCTTT
TRBV28	TRBJ2-7	few	TRBD1	CASSLGGQGAASYEQYF	TGTGCCAGCAGTTTAGGGGGACAGGGGGCGGCTTCCTACGAGCAGTACTTC
TRBV4-3	TRBJ2-3	.	.	CASSQAWGGFTDTQYF	TGCGCCAGCAGCCAAGCCTGGGGCGGTTTCACAGATACGCAGTATTTT
TRBV7-9	TRBJ1-4	once	.	CASSLFGNNEKLFF	TGTGCCAGCAGCTTATTTGGCAATAATGAAAAACTGTTTTTT
TRBV5-6	TRBJ2-7	.	TRBD2	CASSLRLAGYSYEQYF	TGTGCCAGCAGCTTGAGACTAGCGGGCTACTCCTACGAGCAGTACTTC
TRBV7-9	TRBJ1-3	.	.	CASSHQLAASGNTIYF	TGTGCCAGCAGCCATCAATTGGCGGCCTCTGGAAACACCATATATTTT
TRBV7-9	TRBJ2-7	.	.	CASSLAVGSYEQYF	TGTGCCAGCAGCTTAGCGGTGGGGAGCTACGAGCAGTACTTC
TRBV28	TRBJ2-1	.	.	CASSSIGGYNEQFF	TGTGCCAGCAGTTCTATAGGGGGATACAATGAGCAGTTCTTC
TRBV18	TRBJ1-2	.	.	CASSPILQSGYTF	TGTGCCAGCTCACCAATTCTACAGAGTGGCTACACCTTC
TRBV24-1	TRBJ2-1	.	TRBD1	CATSDLGQGAYNEQFF	TGTGCCACCAGTGATCTGGGACAGGGCGCCTACAATGAGCAGTTCTTC
TRBV7-9	TRBJ1-2	.	.	CASSSREGGYTF	TGTGCCAGCAGCTCCCGGGAGGGGGGCTACACCTTC
TRBV7-6	TRBJ2-7	.	TRBD1	CASSAGQGNEQYF	TGTGCCAGCAGCGCGGGACAGGGGAACGAGCAGTACTTC
TRBV7-8	TRBJ1-6	once	.	CASSRGQPTSPLHF	TGTGCCAGCAGCCGAGGACAGCCTACTTCACCCCTCCACTTT
TRBV5-1	TRBJ2-2	.	TRBD2	CASSLGTSPTGELFF	TGCGCCAGCAGCTTGGGGACTAGTCCAACCGGGGAGCTGTTTTTT
TRBV24-1	TRBJ1-2	.	TRBD1	CATSDSDREMYGYTF	TGTGCCACCAGTGATTCGGACAGGGAGATGTATGGCTACACCTTC
TRBV6-5	TRBJ2-1	.	.	CASSHGADYKDEQFF	TGTGCCAGCAGTCACGGCGCGGACTATAAGGATGAGCAGTTCTTC
TRBV27	TRBJ1-2	.	.	CASSTRGGGDYGYTF	TGTGCCAGCAGTACCCGGGGAGGGGGTGACTATGGCTACACCTTC
TRBV29-1	TRBJ2-1	.	.	CSVELTGGFNEQFF	TGCAGCGTTGAATTGACGGGCGGGTTCAATGAGCAGTTCTTC